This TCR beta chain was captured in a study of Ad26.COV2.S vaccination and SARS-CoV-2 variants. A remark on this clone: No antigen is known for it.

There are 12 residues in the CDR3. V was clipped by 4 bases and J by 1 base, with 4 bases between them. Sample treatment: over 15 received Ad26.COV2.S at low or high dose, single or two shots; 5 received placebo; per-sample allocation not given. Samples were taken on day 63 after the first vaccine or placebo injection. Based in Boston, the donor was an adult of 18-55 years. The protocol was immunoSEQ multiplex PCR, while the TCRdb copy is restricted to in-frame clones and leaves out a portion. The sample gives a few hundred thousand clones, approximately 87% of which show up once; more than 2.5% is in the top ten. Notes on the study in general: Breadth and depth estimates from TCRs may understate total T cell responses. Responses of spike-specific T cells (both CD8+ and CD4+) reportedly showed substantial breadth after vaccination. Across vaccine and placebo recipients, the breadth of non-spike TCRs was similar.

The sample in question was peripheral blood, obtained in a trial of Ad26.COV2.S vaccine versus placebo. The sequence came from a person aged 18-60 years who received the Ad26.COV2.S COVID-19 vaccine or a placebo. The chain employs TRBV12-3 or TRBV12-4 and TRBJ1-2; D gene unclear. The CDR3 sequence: CASSSSNYGYTF. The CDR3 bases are TGTGCCAGCAGTTCCAGTAACTATGGCTACACCTTC.